This T cell receptor (beta chain) is from a study of cytomegalovirus exposure and HLA in healthy donors (dated by TCRdb to about 2017). Background for the entire study: An earlier analysis of roughly 500 of the donors reported approximately 300 Gb of sequence data and 117 million unique TCR beta sequences obtained from about 179 million T cells. Class I and class II HLA loci were covered by the typing at four-digit resolution. A later genetic analysis used genome-wide SNP genotypes for about 55% of the 666 donors, treating that subset as a discovery cohort. Among the roughly 390 genotyped donors, more than 70% belonged to the genetic ancestry cluster associated with self-reported Caucasian donors. Every discovery cohort repertoire had been produced on one sequencing platform. An earlier analysis of 587 of the donors used high-throughput TCR beta sequencing to judge whether each TCR beta V gene segment behaved as functional or pseudogenic. The number of typed donors differed by locus: roughly 620-630 for A, B, C, DRB1 and DQB1; some 540 for DQA1; 606 for DPA1; and 400 to 480 for DPB1. About 280 gigabases of sequencing data and around 85 million unique TCR sequences made up an early release that covered around 640 HLA-typed donors. Among around 400 genotyped donors of the cohort, an average of roughly 230,000 unique TCR beta nucleotide sequences was sequenced per donor, of which about 18% were non-productive. A handful of DR-DQ haplotypes were handled as single units for association and clustering because linkage in the cohort was strong. The study profiled the T cell repertoires of approximately 700 subjects by immunosequencing and related them to cytomegalovirus serostatus. In addition to the first cohort of hundreds of subjects, a separate validation cohort of 120 different subjects was used. To predict cytomegalovirus infection status, the study combined high-throughput TCR immunosequencing, statistical association of individual TCRs with disease status, and machine learning. The aim of the study was to test whether cataloging public T cell receptors could identify signatures of past pathogen exposure. To study patterns of TCR occurrence, a later analysis re-analyzed previously published TCR beta repertoires from 666 donors and added high-resolution HLA genotyping. In the later analysis, no new phenotypic data were used to find candidate immune exposures; instead, reliance was placed on TCR beta sequences and their occurrence across donors. Alongside the repertoire data, information on donor age, sex, ethnicity and CMV serostatus was compiled.

The cohort comprised under 700 healthy bone marrow donors. At the time of sampling, all cohort members were nominally healthy, though unrecorded immune exposures were likely present. The donor tested CMV seropositive and was one of the 289 seropositive cohort members. A peripheral blood sample was provided by each donor, and peripheral blood mononuclear cells were used for TCR beta sequencing. Genomic DNA extraction from the blood cell samples was performed with the Qiagen DNeasy Blood Extraction Kit. Receptors were amplified or captured by the immunoSEQ multiplex PCR assay. For the multiplex PCR, a mixture combining 60 forward primers for TCR Vbeta segments and 13 reverse primers for TCR Jbeta segments was used. Amplification of the CDR3 region of rearranged TCR beta genes was performed with a multiplex PCR assay on genomic DNA. The amplified TCR beta libraries were sequenced on the Illumina HiSeq System as 87-base-pair reads. Turning to the authors' computational methods: A later analysis counted some 80 million unique TCR beta chains across the 550 to 700 repertoires, and roughly 11 million of these chains were shared by at least two donors. A nearest-neighbor algorithm error-corrected the raw reads and collapsed the reads into unique sequences, merging closely related sequences to remove PCR and sequencing errors. CDR3 sequences were aligned to IMGT reference sequences to assign V, D and J gene segments. Each retained sequence needed at least a six-nucleotide match to both a V gene segment and a J gene segment. A rearrangement was called productive if the CDR3 had no stop codons and remained in frame with V and J, and every other rearrangement was called non-productive. CDR3 was defined according to IMGT convention as the region running from the second conserved V-encoded cysteine to the conserved J-encoded phenylalanine. In an earlier analysis of around 640 of the donors, sequences lacking an unambiguous match to a single V gene segment were excluded. An earlier analysis of just under 600 of the donors called V segments functional above 56.7% productive rearrangements and segregating when the between-donor standard deviation exceeded 5%. To diagnose cytomegalovirus status from the catalog of TCR beta chain sequences, a statistical classification framework was built. In a later analysis, TCR nucleotide sequences were compared against IMGT/GENE-DB human TR gene sequences so that V and J genes could be assigned. In a later analysis, CDR3 sequences and most-parsimonious VDJ recombination scenarios were assigned using the TCRdist pipeline. In a later analysis, each TCR beta chain was defined by its CDR3 amino acid sequence together with its V-gene family, and reads without a unique V-gene family were excluded. In a later analysis, 500 to 650 highly shared, low-generation-probability nucleotide sequences were removed to address suspected cross-contamination and a sequencing artifact. For each public chain, a later analysis derived a clonal expansion index from normalized ranks of inferred template counts within each repertoire. In a later analysis, generation probabilities were computed with a VDJ recombination model fitted to out-of-frame rearrangements, and the resulting probabilities were checked against IGoR. A later analysis scored TCR-TCR, TCR-HLA and TCR-CMV co-occurrence with hypergeometric tests, applying a repertoire-size bias correction to TCR pairs. A later analysis estimated false discovery rates by permuting HLA or CMV assignments 20 times. In a later analysis, co-occurring TCRs were grouped with DBSCAN, and TCRdist sequence similarity was added when clustering was performed within HLA-allele-positive subsets. Repertoires with fewer than 30,000 or more than 120,000 public chains, plus five repertoires with anomalous nucleotide sharing, were excluded from co-occurrence clustering. Sourced from immuneACCESS, this table was stored by TCRdb with only in-frame sequences that have V and J called. A share of the clones is absent; for the studies checked, an unresolved V gene accounts for under half, and the remainder has no known explanation. The V and J calls and clone size come from that table; D and trimming were worked out from the DNA. Here the sample has some 130,000 clones; over 65% occur a single time. Clones ranked in the top ten supply around 2% of the sample.

Comments on this clone: Its antigen is still unknown. No much larger clone is present one base from it, and per-base qualities are unavailable.

Summary of the overall study and its limitations: A further reported finding was that TCR beta sequences accurately predicted the HLA-A and HLA-B alleles for most subjects in the first cohort. According to a later genetic analysis, donors in an Asian-associated ancestry cluster had fewer N-insertions in productive TCRs than the approximately 710-donor mean. It was suggested by the authors that the approach could potentially be generalized to other disease states and immunological phenotypes. According to a later analysis, parvovirus B19, influenza, CMV and Epstein-Barr virus appeared linked to several top co-occurrence clusters. A total of about 150 TCR beta chains were listed by the study as associated with cytomegalovirus. A later analysis found that HLA-associated TCR beta chains were more clonally expanded and had lower generation probabilities than equally common non-associated chains. Because the 87-base-pair reads could not distinguish some IMGT-functional V segments, including TRBV6-2 and TRBV6-3, those segments were excluded. Assigning TCR associations to individual alleles was difficult when HLA alleles, especially DR and DQ, strongly co-occurred. Because counts were too low, some 16 rarely observed V segments, including chromosome 9 orphons, were excluded from the earlier analysis of 587 of the donors. The only immune exposure information available for the cohort was CMV serostatus. In a later genetic analysis, a missense DCLRE1C variant was associated with V-gene and J-gene trimming of TCR beta chains, and the association was replicated in an independent cohort. According to a later analysis, most CMV-associated TCR beta chains appeared to be HLA-restricted, and the HLA associations seemed to be driven largely by CMV exposure. In vitro tests confirmed that a few of the cytomegalovirus-associated TCR beta chains recognize cytomegalovirus antigens. An earlier analysis of around 500 of the donors showed that most TCR beta V segments appeared in productive rearrangements either about 87% or about 30% of the time, which broadly matched IMGT annotations. In this cohort, only TCR beta chains were sequenced, and detectable features were limited by the absence of alpha or paired-chain data. At a false discovery rate of 0.05, a later analysis linked 15,000 to 20,000 TCR beta sequences to specific HLA alleles. A later analysis found that TCR association rates varied across HLA loci, with DRB1 alleles showing the most associated TCRs and HLA-C alleles the fewest. Sequencing depth was assumed to be roughly uniform across donors in the presence/absence analyses, though that assumption may not hold. While some public TCRs were present in many individuals, most TCR sequences turned up only very rarely across donors. Linkage disequilibrium might explain the correlated functional status among segregating V segments, but an unknown experimental factor could not be ruled out. The classifier was reported to diagnose cytomegalovirus status with high specificity and sensitivity in both the original and validation cohorts. Because HLA typing was missing for some donors at each locus, association tests included only the typed subset. A group of highly shared sequence variants was considered likely to be a technical artifact of the sequencing pipeline.

V and J are trimmed by 4 bases and 4 bases, and the gene matches miss 8 bases of the junction. The CDR3 sequence holds 16 residues, the cysteine and phenylalanine included. The CDR3 DNA has 48 bases and is translated from base 1. Looking up the germline V gene yields CDR1 MDHEN and CDR2 SYDVKM. The TCR originated in a female donor in good health and CMV-seropositive. The chain is assembled from TRBV28 and TRBJ2-1, with 9 central nucleotides matching TRBD1. The sequenced material came from PBMCs. The DNA is TGTGCCAGCAGTTCTCCACAGGGGGCAGATTACAATGAGCAGTTCTTC. It codes for CASSSPQGADYNEQFF.